This T cell receptor (beta chain) was found in a study of OX40 agonist ivuxolimab in advanced cancers. Study details: Dose-escalation patients' cancers were hepatocellular carcinoma, melanoma, renal cell or head and neck cancer. It was permissible to have had prior anti-PD-1, anti-PD-L1 or anti-CTLA-4 therapy, and under 45% had some.

Clones were sequenced by immunoSEQ multiplex PCR, and TCRdb holds only the in-frame ones, with some missing. The sample holds 45,000 to 65,000 clones; about 90% are singletons and the top ten take around 3.3%. This CDR3 has 14 residues. Germline V gene data show CDR1 as KGHSH and CDR2 as LQKENI. V lost 2 bases, J lost 8 bases, and 8 bases stayed unmatched. The source material was CD4+ or CD8+ T cells sorted from blood, sampled in a trial of the OX40 agonist ivuxolimab. The TCR was taken from an adult with an advanced solid tumor such as melanoma, head and neck, liver or kidney cancer. The rearrangement links TRBV18 to TRBJ1-2, with TRBD1 matching 7 bases. CDR3 region: CASSPKDQGGGYTF. DNA for the CDR3: TGTGCCAGCTCACCAAAGGACCAGGGGGGAGGCTACACCTTC.